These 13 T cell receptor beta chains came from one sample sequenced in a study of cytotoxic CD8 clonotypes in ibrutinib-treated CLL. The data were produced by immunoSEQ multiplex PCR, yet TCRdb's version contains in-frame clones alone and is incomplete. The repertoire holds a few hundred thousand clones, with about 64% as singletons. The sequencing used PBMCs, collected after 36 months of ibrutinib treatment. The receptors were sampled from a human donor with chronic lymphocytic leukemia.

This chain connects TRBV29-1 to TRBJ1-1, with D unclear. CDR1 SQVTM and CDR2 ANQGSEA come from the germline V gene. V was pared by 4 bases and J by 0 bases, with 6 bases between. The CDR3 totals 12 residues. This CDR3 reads CSVARMNTEAFF. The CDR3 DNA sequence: TGCAGCGTTGCACGGATGAACACTGAAGCTTTCTTT.

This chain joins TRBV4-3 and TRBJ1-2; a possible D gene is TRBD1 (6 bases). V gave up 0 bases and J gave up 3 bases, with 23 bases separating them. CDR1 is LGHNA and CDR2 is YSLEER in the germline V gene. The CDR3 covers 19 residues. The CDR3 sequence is CASSQDLWGRQDVDYGYTF. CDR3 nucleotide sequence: TGCGCCAGCAGCCAAGATCTATGGGGGCGCCAAGACGTCGACTATGGCTACACCTTC.

The CDR3: CSVQSGGYTF. The CDR3 region has the DNA TGCAGCGTCCAATCGGGAGGCTACACCTTC. The chain links TRBV29-1 to TRBJ1-2; the D is unclear. CDR1 and CDR2 from the germline V gene are SQVTM and ANQGSEA. Trimming pared 6 bases from V and 8 bases from J, leaving 10 bases between. The CDR3 has 10 amino acids. The full variable domain, in which reference TRBV29-1 and TRBJ1-2 provide the parts outside the CDR3, is SAVISQKPSRDICQRGTSLTIQCQVDSQVTMMFWYRQQPGQSLTLIATANQGSEATYESGFVIDKFPISRPNLTFSTLTVSNMSPEDSSIYLCSVQSGGYTFGSGTRLTVV.

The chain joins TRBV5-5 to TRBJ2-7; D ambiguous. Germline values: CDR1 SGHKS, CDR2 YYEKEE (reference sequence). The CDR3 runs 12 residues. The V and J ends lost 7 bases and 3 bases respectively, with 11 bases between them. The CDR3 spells CASASKLYEQYF. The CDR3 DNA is TGTGCCAGCGCCTCCAAACTCTACGAGCAGTACTTC.

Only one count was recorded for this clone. CDR3 region: CASSATGSLLYNEQFF. In nucleotides, the CDR3 is TGTGCCAGCAGCGCAACAGGGTCACTACTGTACAATGAGCAGTTCTTC. The gene calls are TRBV9 and TRBJ2-1, with a possible D match to TRBD1 (6 bases). The V end was cut by 3 bases, the J end by 4 bases, with 17 bases between. This CDR3 has 16 residues. Germline CDR1 reads SGDLS; CDR2 reads YYNGEE.

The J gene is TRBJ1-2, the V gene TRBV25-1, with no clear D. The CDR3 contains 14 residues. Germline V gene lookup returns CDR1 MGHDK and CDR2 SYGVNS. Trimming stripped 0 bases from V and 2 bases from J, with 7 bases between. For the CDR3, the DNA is TGTGCCAGCAGTGAATATGACGGAAACTATGGCTACACCTTC. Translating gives CASSEYDGNYGYTF.

The CDR3 DNA sequence: TGTGCCAGCAGCCCCTATGCGGGGGCCTACTACAATGAGCAGTTCTTC. Protein product: CASSPYAGAYYNEQFF. The chain employs TRBV7-2 and TRBJ2-1, with D perhaps TRBD2 (7 bases). The ends were cut back, 5 bases at V and 3 bases at J, with 17 bases in the middle. The germline gives CDR1 SGHTA, CDR2 FQGNSA. The CDR3 loop spans 16 amino acids.

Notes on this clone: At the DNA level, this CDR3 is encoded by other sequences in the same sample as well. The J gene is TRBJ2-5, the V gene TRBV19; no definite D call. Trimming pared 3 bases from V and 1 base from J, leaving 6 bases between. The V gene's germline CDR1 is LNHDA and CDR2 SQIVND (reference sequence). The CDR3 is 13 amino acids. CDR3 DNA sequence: TGTGCCAGTAGTATCGGACGCCAAGAGACCCAGTACTTC. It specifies CASSIGRQETQYF.

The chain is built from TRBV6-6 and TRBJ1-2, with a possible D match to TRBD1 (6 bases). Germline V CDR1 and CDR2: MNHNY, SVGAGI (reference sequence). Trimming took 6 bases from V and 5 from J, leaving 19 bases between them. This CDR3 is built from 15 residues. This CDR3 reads CASRPRGGGGYGYTF. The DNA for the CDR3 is TGTGCCAGCAGGCCCCGGGGAGGGGGAGGGTATGGCTACACCTTC.

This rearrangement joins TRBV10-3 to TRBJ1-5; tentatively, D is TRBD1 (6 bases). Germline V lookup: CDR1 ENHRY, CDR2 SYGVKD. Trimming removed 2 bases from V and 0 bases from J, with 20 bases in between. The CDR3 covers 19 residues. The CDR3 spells CAISEGLGRGAASNQPQHF. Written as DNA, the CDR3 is TGTGCCATCAGTGAGGGGCTAGGACGGGGGGCGGCTAGCAATCAGCCCCAGCATTTT.

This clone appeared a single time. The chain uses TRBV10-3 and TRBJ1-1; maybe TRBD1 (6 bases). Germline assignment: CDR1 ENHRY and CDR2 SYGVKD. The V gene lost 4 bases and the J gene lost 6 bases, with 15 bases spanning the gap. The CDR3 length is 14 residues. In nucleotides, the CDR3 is TGTGCCATCAGTGCGGGTAGGGGGGCTCCTGAAGCTTTCTTT. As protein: CAISAGRGAPEAFF.

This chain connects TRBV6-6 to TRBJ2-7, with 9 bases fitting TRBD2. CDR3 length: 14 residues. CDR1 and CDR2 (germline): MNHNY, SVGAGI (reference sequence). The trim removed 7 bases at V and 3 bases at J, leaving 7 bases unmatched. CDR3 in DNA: TGTGCCAGCACTATACTAGCGGGCAGCTACGAGCAGTACTTC. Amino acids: CASTILAGSYEQYF.

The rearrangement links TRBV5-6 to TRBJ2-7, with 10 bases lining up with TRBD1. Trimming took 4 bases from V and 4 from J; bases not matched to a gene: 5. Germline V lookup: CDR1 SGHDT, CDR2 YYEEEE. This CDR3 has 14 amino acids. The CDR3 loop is CASSPGTGVYEQYF. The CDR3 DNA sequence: TGTGCCAGCAGCCCCGGGACAGGGGTGTACGAGCAGTACTTC.